This TCR beta chain was obtained from a study of blood T cell repertoires in COVID-19. Overall study context: Italy, Spain and the United States were the sources of the convalescent and acute COVID-19 samples. Sample material is recorded as cDNA or gDNA derived from T cells, B-cell-depleted T cells, or PBMCs.

Sequenced by immunoSEQ multiplex PCR; TCRdb stores in-frame clones only, minus some. This table holds about 200,000 clones, around 80% found once. This clone came up once. In germline, CDR1 is KGHDR, CDR2 SFDVKD. Trimming pared 3 bases from V and 5 bases from J, leaving 9 bases between. This CDR3 comprises 13 residues. Sequencing used peripheral blood. The clonotype was recovered from a woman aged 70 to 79 with acute or convalescent COVID-19. The V gene is TRBV24-1, the J gene TRBJ2-5; D is uncertain. CDR3 in DNA: TGTGCCACCAGTGATCCAGGCTTGGAGACCCAGTACTTC. Its protein is CATSDPGLETQYF.